Below, 31 T cell receptor beta chains from the same sample are listed, as sequenced in a study of T cell repertoires in cytomegalovirus infection. TCRdb reprocessed the reads via MiXCR and lists one record per CDR3 protein. The sample contains roughly 280,000 distinct CDR3 sequences, roughly 10% of which appear only once. The sample comprised PBMCs. These receptors were obtained from a human donor in good health (CMV status not recorded). Some clones in this sample may be carry-over from other donors' samples.

The V call is TRBV29-1, the J call TRBJ1-1; maybe TRBD1 (5 bases). Germline V gene sequence: CDR1 SQVTM, CDR2 ANQGSEA. V lost 3 bases and J 5 bases, leaving 10 bases between the germline ends. The CDR3 spans 12 residues. In DNA form, the CDR3 reads TGCAGCGTTGAGGTGGGACGGACTGAAGCTTTCTTT. It specifies CSVEVGRTEAFF.

In its sample, this clonotype was seen a few times. The V and J genes are TRBV12-5 and TRBJ1-1, with 7 bases fitting TRBD1. The ends lost 1 base at V and 5 bases at J; junction bases unmatched: 4. Germline CDR1 and CDR2: LGHNT and FRNRAP. There are 14 residues in the CDR3. The CDR3 DNA is TGTGCTAGTGGTTTGGGAACAGGGGTTACTGAAGCTTTCTTT. Translation: CASGLGTGVTEAFF.

This clonotype has ten or more counts. J is TRBJ2-2 and V is TRBV11-2, with D possibly matching TRBD1 (6 bases). Germline CDR1 and CDR2: SGHAT and FQNNGV. This CDR3 region has 15 residues. V was shortened by 5 bases and J by 5 bases, with 15 bases between the two germline ends. The CDR3 sequence is CASSHPAGDTGELFF. Written as DNA, the CDR3 is TGTGCCAGCAGCCACCCCGCAGGGGATACCGGGGAGCTGTTTTTT.

This clonotype showed up many times. V usage is TRBV6-5 and J usage is TRBJ1-2; D remains unclear. CDR3 length equals 14 residues. The germline gives CDR1 MNHEY, CDR2 SVGAGI. Deletions cut 6 bases from V and 14 bases from J, with 25 bases between. The CDR3 protein is CASRAIGPRPRLTF. The CDR3 nucleotides read TGTGCCAGCAGAGCTATTGGACCTCGACCTCGACTAACCTTC.

Turning to this clonotype: A read error may explain this, as a much larger clone is one base away. J is TRBJ1-3 and V is TRBV7-2; tentatively, D is TRBD1 (5 bases). Germline V gene data show CDR1 as SGHTA and CDR2 as FQGNSA. The CDR3 spans 15 residues. The CDR3 reads CSSSLSSGAENTIYF. In DNA form, the CDR3 reads TGTTCCAGCAGCCTCTCGAGTGGGGCGGAAAACACCATATATTTT.

The chain combines TRBV6-2 or TRBV6-3 with TRBJ2-3, with 14 nucleotides matching TRBD2. The germline gives CDR1 MNHEY, CDR2 SVGEGT. The CDR3 is made up of 16 amino acids. Trimming at V came to 5 bases and at J to 8 bases, leaving 9 bases not matched to a gene. In DNA, the CDR3 is TGTGCCAGCAGTAACCCGGGACTAGCGGGAGAGGCTACGCAGTATTTT. This codes for CASSNPGLAGEATQYF.

This clonotype was picked up many times. The chain combines TRBV5-1 with TRBJ1-1; D gene ambiguous. The CDR3 consists of 13 residues. Germline CDR1 and CDR2: SGHRS and YFSETQ. The V and J ends lost 5 bases and 0 bases respectively, with 8 bases between them. CDR3 sequence reads: CASRTRLNTEAFF. The CDR3 nucleotides are TGCGCCAGCAGGACCCGCCTGAACACTGAAGCTTTCTTT.

This clonotype was recorded at least ten times. The chain combines TRBV5-4 with TRBJ2-3; 11 positions match TRBD2. The V segment lost 3 bases and the J segment 6 bases; nucleotides outside the gene matches: 12. Per the germline V gene, CDR1 is SGHNT and CDR2 is YYREEE (reference sequence). This CDR3 is built from 17 residues. CDR3 sequence (DNA): TGTGCCAGCAGCTACCTAGCGGGGGGCCTAACGGCCGATACGCAGTATTTT. Translated, it gives CASSYLAGGLTADTQYF.

This clonotype was seen more than once but under ten times. The V gene is TRBV20-1, the J gene TRBJ1-2, with D possibly TRBD1 on 5 matching bases. Germline V gene data show CDR1 as DFQATT and CDR2 as SNEGSKA (reference sequence). The V end was cut by 2 bases, the J end by 1 base, with 11 bases between. The CDR3 is 14 residues long. CDR3 amino acids: CSARLTDSNYGYTF. CDR3 in DNA: TGCAGTGCTAGATTGACCGACAGTAACTATGGCTACACCTTC.

The table lists this clonotype with many counts. CDR3 DNA sequence: TGTGCCAGTAGTATCGCCCCCCTGACTAGCTGGAATTCACCCCTCCACTTT. It is translated as CASSIAPLTSWNSPLHF. This sequence joins TRBV19 and TRBJ1-6; D gene unclear. The germline CDR1 and CDR2 sequences are LNHDA and SQIVND (reference sequence). V gave up 3 bases and J gave up 7 bases, with 19 bases separating them. This CDR3 spans 17 amino acids.

This clonotype was seen many times. The genes are TRBV7-2 and TRBJ2-2, with D maybe TRBD2 (6 bases). Between the trimmed V and J ends, which lost 3 bases and 6 bases, there was a span of 8 bases. The CDR3 is 13 residues long. Germline V gives CDR1 SGHTA, CDR2 FQGNSA. The DNA for the CDR3 is TGTGCCAGCAGCTTCAGACTAGCCGGGGAGCTGTTTTTT. Its translation: CASSFRLAGELFF.

This clonotype was recorded many times. V gene TRBV7-2 combines with J gene TRBJ2-5, with D possibly being TRBD2 (7 bases). The V and J ends lost 5 bases and 0 bases respectively, with 16 bases between them. The CDR3 covers 16 residues. CDR1 is SGHTA, CDR2 FQGNSA, per germline. The CDR3 nucleotides are TGTGCCAGCAGCCAGCGGGACAATTGGTACCAAGAGACCCAGTACTTC. This encodes CASSQRDNWYQETQYF.

The V call is TRBV20-1, the J call TRBJ2-7; possibly TRBD1 for D (5 bases). This CDR3 has 14 amino acids. Germline CDR1 and CDR2: DFQATT and SNEGSKA (reference sequence). Trimming took 6 bases from V and 4 from J, leaving 19 bases between them. The CDR3 coding sequence is TGCAGTGCCCCCCGTTTAGGGGTAGTATACGAGCAGTACTTC. It codes for CSAPRLGVVYEQYF.

A few counts support this clonotype. This rearrangement joins TRBV19 to TRBJ2-3; D assignment may be TRBD1 or TRBD2 (5 bases each). The CDR3 is 17 amino acids. Germline CDR1 is LNHDA and CDR2 is SQIVND (reference sequence). V was clipped by 5 bases and J by 1 base, with 19 bases between them. The CDR3 bases are TGTGCCAGTAGTCCGCGACGGGGCCCGAGGGGCACAGATACGCAGTATTTT. It codes for CASSPRRGPRGTDTQYF.

This clonotype was recorded a few times. CDR3 coding DNA: TGTGCCAGCAGTTCCCAAACAGGGATAGGACCGCGCAATCAGCCCCAGCATTTT. Its translation is CASSSQTGIGPRNQPQHF. The chain employs TRBV6-2 or TRBV6-3 and TRBJ1-5; weak D call: TRBD1 (6 bases). This CDR3 has 18 residues. V was shortened by 4 bases and J by 2 bases, with 21 bases between the two germline ends. Germline CDR1 MNHEY, CDR2 SVGEGT.

In its sample, this clonotype was seen a few times. The V gene is TRBV5-1, the J gene TRBJ2-1, with 9 bases lining up with TRBD2. With 3 bases clipped from V and 3 bases from J, the junction kept 13 bases outside the gene matches. Germline V lookup: CDR1 SGHRS, CDR2 YFSETQ. This CDR3 has 18 residues. CDR3: CASSSGRSSGRVYNEQFF. Written as DNA, the CDR3 is TGCGCCAGCAGCTCCGGTAGGAGTAGCGGGAGAGTCTACAATGAGCAGTTCTTC.

This clonotype was seen ten or more times. The chain carries TRBV15 and TRBJ1-1; 8 nucleotides align to TRBD1. Germline trimming cut 2 bases from V and 5 bases from J; bases unmatched to any gene: 7. The CDR3 has 15 amino acids. Germline V gene lookup returns CDR1 LNHNV and CDR2 YYDKDF (reference sequence). The CDR3 protein is CATSRLGQGPTEAFF. CDR3 nucleotides: TGTGCCACCAGCAGATTAGGACAGGGCCCAACTGAAGCTTTCTTT.

This clonotype turned up a few times. The chain carries TRBV20-1 and TRBJ2-7; D ambiguous. This CDR3 is built from 11 residues. The V gene lost 6 bases and the J gene lost 7 bases, with 13 bases spanning the gap. Germline V gives CDR1 DFQATT, CDR2 SNEGSKA (reference sequence). The CDR3 sequence is CSAPRDGEQYF. The CDR3 DNA reads TGCAGTGCCCCGAGAGACGGTGAGCAGTACTTC.

This clonotype was recorded many times. V usage is TRBV28 and J usage is TRBJ2-3; D is perhaps TRBD1 or TRBD2 (5 bases each). CDR1 and CDR2 (germline): MDHEN, SYDVKM. The CDR3 sequence is 17 residues long. Trimming cost V 7 bases and J 1 base, with 21 bases left between them. The CDR3 here is CASTPSQGRGRTDTQYF. In nucleotides, the CDR3 is TGTGCCAGCACCCCGAGCCAGGGACGAGGTCGCACAGATACGCAGTATTTT.

The genes are TRBV6-2 or TRBV6-3 and TRBJ2-1; 14 bases match TRBD2. CDR1 MNHEY and CDR2 SVGEGT come from the germline V gene. The CDR3 covers 15 residues. The V gene end was trimmed by 6 bases and the J gene end by 8 bases; junction bases not matched to a gene: 6. For the CDR3, the DNA is TGTGCCAGCAGACGACTAGCGGGGGGGCTTTATGAGCAGTTCTTC. Its translation is CASRRLAGGLYEQFF.

This clonotype was seen many times. The V and J genes are TRBV4-1 and TRBJ1-1; possibly TRBD1 for D (6 bases). CDR3 length: 15 residues. V was cut by 0 bases and J by 2 bases, with 10 bases left in between. Germline V gives CDR1 MGHRA, CDR2 YSYEKL. In nucleotides, the CDR3 is TGCGCCAGCAGCCAAGACGACAGGAGTAACACTGAAGCTTTCTTT. This sequence encodes CASSQDDRSNTEAFF.

This clonotype was detected once. CDR3 in amino acids: CASSYPDRFQETQYF. CDR3 nucleotide sequence: TGTGCCAGCAGTTACCCTGACAGATTCCAAGAGACCCAGTACTTC. The gene calls are TRBV6-2 or TRBV6-3 and TRBJ2-5; D is perhaps TRBD1 (5 bases). The CDR3 runs to 15 residues. With 2 bases removed from V and 1 base from J, the gap between germline ends came to 11 bases. The germline CDR1 and CDR2 sequences are MNHEY and SVGEGT.

This clonotype was picked up many times. The CDR3 loop reads CASSYRLPSDRATAQHF. The CDR3 region has the DNA TGTGCCAGCAGTTACCGCCTACCTTCCGACAGGGCGACGGCCCAGCATTTT. V is TRBV6-5 and J is TRBJ1-5; 7 nucleotides align to TRBD1. Germline-derived CDR1 and CDR2 are MNHEY and SVGAGI. The CDR3 loop spans 17 amino acids. Trimming took 2 bases from V and 11 from J; bases not matched to a gene: 18.

V and J are TRBV25-1 and TRBJ2-4, with D possibly TRBD2 on 5 matching bases. Germline V CDR1 and CDR2: MGHDK, SYGVNS. V gave up 2 bases and J gave up 7 bases, with 9 bases separating them. CDR3 length: 13 amino acids. The DNA of the CDR3 is TGTGCCAGCAGTGAAGGGTCTAGCAACATTCAGTACTTC. Residues: CASSEGSSNIQYF.

On this clonotype: A clone one base away is much larger, so this may be a read error. Here the CDR3 reads CARSHRETEAFF. CDR3 DNA sequence: TGTGCCCGGAGTCACAGGGAAACTGAAGCTTTCTTT. The chain has TRBV30 and TRBJ1-1; a weak D match, TRBD1 (6 bases). The germline V gene has CDR1 GTSNPN and CDR2 SVGIG (reference sequence). This CDR3 region has 12 residues.

This rearrangement joins TRBV7-2 to TRBJ2-3; 11 nucleotides match TRBD2. There are 16 residues in the CDR3. The trim removed 5 bases at V and 3 bases at J, leaving 7 bases unmatched. Germline V lookup: CDR1 SGHTA, CDR2 FQGNSA. The CDR3 loop is CASSIIAGGPTDTQYF. The CDR3 coding sequence is TGTGCCAGCAGCATAATAGCGGGAGGGCCGACAGATACGCAGTATTTT.

This clonotype was counted ten times or more. The chain uses TRBV7-3 and TRBJ2-6; the match to TRBD2 covers 9 bases. The ends lost 5 bases at V and 3 bases at J; junction bases unmatched: 14. In germline, CDR1 is SGHTA, CDR2 FQGTGA. This CDR3 has 19 amino acids. CDR3 sequence: CASSKPSAGGGDGANVLTF. The CDR3 nucleotides are TGTGCCAGCAGCAAGCCCTCAGCGGGGGGCGGGGATGGGGCCAACGTCCTGACTTTC.

The CDR3 sequence: CASSAVTSAGELFF. The DNA for the CDR3 is TGTGCCAGCAGCGCAGTCACTAGCGCCGGGGAGCTGTTTTTT. The genes are TRBV7-2 and TRBJ2-2; TRBD2 agrees at 7 bases. The CDR3 has 14 amino acids. Germline V CDR1 and CDR2: SGHTA, FQGNSA. Trimming cost V 5 bases and J 6 bases; bases outside gene matches: 6.

The chain couples TRBV9 to TRBJ1-5, with TRBD1 matching 9 bases. This CDR3 comprises 15 residues. Germline CDR1 and CDR2: SGDLS and YYNGEE. V lost 3 bases, J lost 7 bases, and 8 bases stayed unmatched. The CDR3, as DNA: TGTGCCAGCAGCGGTCCGGGACAGGGCACGCAGCCCCAGCATTTT. Amino acids: CASSGPGQGTQPQHF.

This clonotype was found many times. For the CDR3, the DNA is TGTGCCAGCAGCAAAACCACAGGGATAGCCACTGAAGCTTTCTTT. Its protein product is CASSKTTGIATEAFF. V is TRBV7-9 and J is TRBJ1-1, with D perhaps TRBD1 (6 bases). Per the germline V gene, CDR1 is SEHNR and CDR2 is FQNEAQ (reference sequence). Trimming pared 5 bases from V and 4 bases from J, leaving 17 bases between. The CDR3 sequence is 15 residues long.

This clonotype was found a few times. J is TRBJ2-1 and V is TRBV18, with TRBD1 as a possible D gene (6 bases). V lost 6 bases and J 0 bases, leaving 15 bases between the germline ends. The CDR3 is 16 residues long. Germline values: CDR1 KGHSH, CDR2 LQKENI. The CDR3 coding sequence is TGTGCCAGCTCCCGCCAGGGGTCGAGCTCCTACAATGAGCAGTTCTTC. It codes for CASSRQGSSSYNEQFF.